This T cell receptor (beta chain) is from a study of blood T cell repertoires in COVID-19. Overall study: In each case, the material was cDNA or gDNA derived from T cells, B-cell-depleted T cells, or PBMCs.

The CDR3 totals 15 residues. CDR1 and CDR2 (germline): SGHNT, YYREEE (reference sequence). The V gene end was trimmed by 4 bases and the J gene end by 3 bases; junction bases not matched to a gene: 6. Assay used: immunoSEQ multiplex PCR; TCRdb lists only in-frame clones, some missing. The data hold some 300,000 clones, with over 80% observed a single time. The sample holds a few counts of this clone. Sequencing was done on a sample of peripheral blood. This TCR was recovered from a woman in her fifties or sixties with COVID-19, enrolled during active disease. The chain combines TRBV5-4 with TRBJ1-2; 10 bases are a match to TRBD1. CDR3 loop: CASSRGGQGYYGYTF. CDR3 DNA: TGTGCCAGCAGCCGGGGGGGACAGGGGTACTATGGCTACACCTTC.